Described below is a single TCR beta chain sequence and its context. The V gene lost 4 bases and the J gene lost 7 bases, with 22 bases spanning the gap. CDR3 length: 17 amino acids. CDR1 MGHDK and CDR2 SYGVNS come from the germline V gene. The method was immunoSEQ multiplex PCR; TCRdb's version includes in-frame clones alone and lacks a portion of them. The sample yields over 150,000 clones, approximately 86% seen once. The sample comes from a study of blood T cell repertoires in COVID-19. Study overall: Sample material is recorded as cDNA or gDNA derived from T cells, B-cell-depleted T cells, or PBMCs.

Patients at the Seattle site were enrolled during active infection and followed longitudinally. Sample: peripheral blood. V is TRBV25-1 and J is TRBJ1-4, with D perhaps matching TRBD1 (5 bases). The source is a man aged 55 to 69 with COVID-19, enrolled during active disease. The CDR3 region is CASSALPGGVFGEKLFF. The DNA for the CDR3 is TGTGCCAGCAGTGCTCTGCCGGGGGGGGTTTTCGGTGAAAAACTGTTTTTT. The complete variable domain, with remaining parts taken from reference TRBV25-1 and TRBJ1-4, reads EADIYQTPRYLVIGTGKKITLECSQTMGHDKMYWYQQDPGMELHLIHYSYGVNSTEKGDLSSESTVSRIRTEHFPLTLESARPSHTSQYLCASSALPGGVFGEKLFFGSGTQLSVL.